This TCR beta chain was sequenced in a study of cytomegalovirus exposure and HLA in healthy donors. Deletions cut 4 bases from V and 2 bases from J, with 10 bases between. This CDR3 region has 15 residues. Germline V lookup: CDR1 SGHRS, CDR2 YFSETQ. PCR involved 60 Vbeta and 13 Jbeta primers. The data were produced by immunoSEQ multiplex PCR, yet TCRdb's version contains in-frame clones alone and is incomplete. Of 160,000 or so clones in the sample, approximately 79% were seen once. The sequenced material came from PBMCs. V usage is TRBV5-1 and J usage is TRBJ2-6, with D tentatively TRBD1 (6 bases). The clonotype was recovered from a woman in her thirties or forties in good health and CMV-seronegative. CDR3 sequence: CASSETGTGANVLTF. The DNA of the CDR3 is TGCGCCAGCAGCGAAACAGGGACTGGGGCCAACGTCCTGACTTTC.